These 26 T cell receptor beta chains were all obtained from the same sample, sequenced in a study of lymphopenia after photon versus proton radiotherapy (dated 2019 in TCRdb). The protocol used for the library was the immunoSEQ multiplex PCR assay. The table comes from immuneACCESS by way of TCRdb, which keeps in-frame sequences with V and J called. Part of the clones is missing from these tables; in studies checked, under half for an unresolved V gene and the rest for unknown reasons. Recorded for this sample are 25,000 to 30,000 clones; around 81% of them occurred a single time. The leading ten clones occupy over 30% of the sample. The sample here was peripheral blood, taken from a patient treated with photon-based radiotherapy. These TCRs come from a man in his fifties or sixties with gastric cancer.

The chain recombines TRBV5-1 with TRBJ1-1, with a weak D call TRBD1 (5 bases). Germline values: CDR1 SGHRS, CDR2 YFSETQ. The V end lost 3 bases, the J end lost 7 bases, and 16 bases lay between the germline ends. CDR3 length equals 14 residues. The CDR3 reads CASSYSQGPNEAFF. As DNA, the CDR3 is TGCGCCAGCAGCTACAGTCAGGGCCCCAATGAAGCTTTCTTT.

A note on this clone: A much larger clone differs by one base, so this may be a read error. The chain has TRBV5-5 and TRBJ1-1; no clear D. The CDR3 totals 13 residues. The V end was cut by 0 bases, the J end by 3 bases, with 6 bases between. From germline, CDR1 is SGHKS and CDR2 YYEKEE (reference sequence). CDR3 sequence: CASSLVVDTEAFF. The CDR3 region has the DNA TGTGCCAGCAGCTTGGTAGTGGACACTGAAGCTTTCTTT.

V usage is TRBV19 and J usage is TRBJ2-2; 8 nucleotides match TRBD2. Per germline, CDR1 LNHDA and CDR2 SQIVND (reference sequence). This CDR3 contains 17 residues. With 11 bases clipped from V and 3 bases from J, the junction kept 17 bases outside the gene matches. The CDR3 DNA follows: TGTGCCTGCAGAGTCCGCGGGGGGCCATGGGACACCGGGGAGCTGTTTTTT. It specifies CACRVRGGPWDTGELFF. Full variable domain (remainder filled in from reference TRBV19 and TRBJ2-2): DGGITQSPKYLFRKEGQNVTLSCEQNLNHDAMYWYRQDPGQGLRLIYYSQIVNDFQKGDIAEGYSVSREKKESFPLTVTSAQKNPTAFYLCACRVRGGPWDTGELFFGEGSRLTVL.

The chain couples TRBV19 to TRBJ2-5, with D possibly matching TRBD1 (6 bases). V was cut by 1 base and J by 5 bases, with 11 bases left in between. Germline V CDR1 and CDR2: LNHDA, SQIVND (reference sequence). This CDR3 is 14 amino acids long. The CDR3 region is CASSIVNRAETQYF. The CDR3 DNA sequence: TGTGCCAGTAGTATAGTCAACAGGGCGGAGACCCAGTACTTC.

The rearrangement uses TRBV2 and TRBJ1-1; tentative D call: TRBD1 (6 bases). The germline V gene has CDR1 SNHLY and CDR2 FYNNEI. The V gene lost 7 bases and the J gene lost 0 bases, with 15 bases spanning the gap. This CDR3 has 15 amino acids. The CDR3: CASTPHGQMNTEAFF. CDR3 bases: TGTGCCAGCACCCCACACGGACAGATGAACACTGAAGCTTTCTTT. Filled out from reference TRBV2 and TRBJ1-1, the complete variable domain reads EPEVTQTPSHQVTQMGQEVILRCVPISNHLYFYWYRQILGQKVEFLVSFYNNEISEKSEIFDDQFSVERPDGSNFTLKIRSTKLEDSAMYFCASTPHGQMNTEAFFGQGTRLTVV.

CDR3 coding DNA: TGTGCCAGCAGGCCTGGATTATCCGGGGAGCTGTTTTTT. Residues: CASRPGLSGELFF. The chain joins TRBV2 to TRBJ2-2, with D unclear. The length of the CDR3 is 13 residues. CDR1 is SNHLY and CDR2 is FYNNEI in the germline V gene. V lost 6 bases to trimming and J lost 6 bases, with 11 bases between them.

This clone was observed once. The chain has TRBV19 and TRBJ1-4, with D perhaps TRBD1 (6 bases). From germline, CDR1 is LNHDA and CDR2 SQIVND (reference sequence). CDR3 length: 14 residues. Trimming cost V 4 bases and J 1 base, with 7 bases left between them. The CDR3 region has the DNA TGTGCCAGTAGTAAGGGGGGAACTAATGAAAAACTGTTTTTT. It encodes CASSKGGTNEKLFF.

The J gene is TRBJ1-2, the V gene TRBV19; 10 bases align to TRBD1. This CDR3 spans 13 amino acids. Germline values: CDR1 LNHDA, CDR2 SQIVND (reference sequence). The V gene end was trimmed by 7 bases and the J gene end by 6 bases; junction bases not matched to a gene: 5. In DNA form, the CDR3 reads TGTGCCAGTACCCGGACAGGGGGTGATGGCTACACCTTC. It is translated as CASTRTGGDGYTF.

This sequence joins TRBV2 and TRBJ2-1; D gene uncertain. Germline CDR1 SNHLY, CDR2 FYNNEI. This CDR3 comprises 17 residues. V dropped 2 bases and J dropped 5 bases, with 19 bases sitting between them. CDR3 in amino acids: CASSERRSVLRDNEQFF. In DNA, the CDR3 is TGTGCCAGCAGTGAAAGAAGAAGCGTCCTCCGGGACAATGAGCAGTTCTTC. The full variable domain, its missing parts supplied by reference TRBV2 and TRBJ2-1, is EPEVTQTPSHQVTQMGQEVILRCVPISNHLYFYWYRQILGQKVEFLVSFYNNEISEKSEIFDDQFSVERPDGSNFTLKIRSTKLEDSAMYFCASSERRSVLRDNEQFFGPGTRLTVL.

The chain couples TRBV5-6 to TRBJ1-1; D gene uncertain. The CDR3 spans 17 residues. The ends were cut back, 0 bases at V and 0 bases at J, with 15 bases in the middle. Germline V CDR1 and CDR2: SGHDT, YYEEEE. Here the CDR3 DNA reads TGTGCCAGCAGCTTGGGGGAGATCCGGTTAATGAACACTGAAGCTTTCTTT. The encoded protein is CASSLGEIRLMNTEAFF.

This clone has a count of ten or more. The V gene is TRBV7-9, the J gene TRBJ1-6, with D possibly matching TRBD1 (5 bases). This CDR3 is 17 amino acids long. V dropped 5 bases and J dropped 11 bases, with 25 bases sitting between them. CDR1 and CDR2 (germline): SEHNR, FQNEAQ (reference sequence). Here the CDR3 DNA reads TGTGCCAGCAGCCTACATGACTTGGAGGGGATTGGGGCACCCCTCCACTTT. Translated: CASSLHDLEGIGAPLHF. Drawing the rest from reference TRBV7-9 and TRBJ1-6, the complete variable domain is DTGVSQNPRHKITKRGQNVTFRCDPISEHNRLYWYRQTLGQGPEFLTYFQNEAQLEKSRLLSDRFSAERPKGSFSTLEIQRTEQGDSAMYLCASSLHDLEGIGAPLHFGNGTRLTVT.

The chain is built from TRBV2 and TRBJ1-1; unclear D gene. The CDR3 has 13 residues. The germline gives CDR1 SNHLY, CDR2 FYNNEI. Trimming removed 6 bases at V and 1 base at J, with 9 bases between. CDR3 residues: CASRPTENTEAFF. The DNA for the CDR3 is TGTGCCAGCAGGCCGACGGAGAACACTGAAGCTTTCTTT.

The genes are TRBV13 and TRBJ2-7; no clear D. Per the germline V gene, CDR1 is PRHDT and CDR2 is FYEKMQ (reference sequence). Trimming took off 6 bases at V and 4 bases at J, with 13 bases between the two ends. This CDR3 comprises 13 residues. The CDR3 DNA is TGTGCCAGCAGTGAATTTGACACGTACGAGCAGTACGTC. Translated, it gives CASSEFDTYEQYV.

The chain links TRBV15 to TRBJ2-5; TRBD2 might be the D (6 bases). The CDR3 is 15 residues long. The germline CDR1 and CDR2 sequences are LNHNV and YYDKDF (reference sequence). The ends were cut back, 0 bases at V and 2 bases at J, with 10 bases in the middle. The CDR3, as DNA: TGTGCCACCAGCAGAGATAACGGGGGACAAGAGACCCAGTACTTC. Translating gives CATSRDNGGQETQYF. Filled out from reference TRBV15 and TRBJ2-5, the complete variable domain reads DAMVIQNPRYQVTQFGKPVTLSCSQTLNHNVMYWYQQKSSQAPKLLFHYYDKDFNNEADTPDNFQSRRPNTSFCFLDIRSPGLGDTAMYLCATSRDNGGQETQYFGPGTRLLVL.

The chain joins TRBV19 to TRBJ2-3; weak D call: TRBD2 (5 bases). From germline, CDR1 is LNHDA and CDR2 SQIVND (reference sequence). V was cut by 10 bases and J by 2 bases, with 16 bases left in between. The CDR3 sequence is 14 residues long. This CDR3 is CATQSRALTDTQYF. CDR3 nucleotide sequence: TGTGCCACCCAATCGCGGGCCCTCACAGATACGCAGTATTTT.

Points on this clone: Mismatch with germline at one junction end may stem from a read error. The chain employs TRBV19 and TRBJ1-5; D remains unclear. The CDR3 runs 12 residues. Germline V gives CDR1 LNHDA, CDR2 SQIVND (reference sequence). CDR3 protein: CASSTEFRDINF. Here the CDR3 DNA reads TGTGCCAGTAGTACTGAGTTTCGTGACATCAATTTT.

The rearrangement joins TRBV6-6 to TRBJ2-7, with 8 bases identical to TRBD2. Germline V gives CDR1 MNHNY, CDR2 SVGAGI (reference sequence). The CDR3 covers 15 residues. The V segment lost 6 bases and the J segment 5 bases; nucleotides outside the gene matches: 12. CDR3 residues: CASRDGAGALDEQYV. The CDR3 nucleotides read TGTGCCAGCAGGGACGGAGCGGGGGCCCTGGACGAGCAGTACGTC.

The gene calls are TRBV19 and TRBJ2-1, with TRBD2 identical over 16 bases. The V gene's germline CDR1 is LNHDA and CDR2 SQIVND (reference sequence). J was trimmed by 5 bases and V by 4 bases; bases with no gene match: 2. The CDR3 loop spans 16 amino acids. The CDR3 nucleotides are TGTGCCAGTAGTAAGGGACTAGCGGGGGGGCACAATGAGCAGTTCTTC. Translated: CASSKGLAGGHNEQFF.

The chain recombines TRBV11-2 with TRBJ2-3; no definite D call. V lost 5 bases and J lost 5, with 14 bases in between. Germline V gives CDR1 SGHAT, CDR2 FQNNGV. The CDR3 length is 14 residues. The CDR3 DNA is TGTGCCAGCAGCGGGGTCGCCGAGTTAGATACGCAGTATTTT. This translates into CASSGVAELDTQYF.

The J gene is TRBJ2-3, the V gene TRBV4-2; TRBD2 agrees at 10 bases. CDR1 and CDR2 from the germline V gene are LGHNA and YNFKEQ. The CDR3 length is 14 residues. With 5 bases clipped from V and 4 bases from J, the junction kept 3 bases outside the gene matches. The CDR3 nucleotides read TGTGCCAGCAGCTACAGCGGGGGGGCAGATACGCAGTATTTT. Protein product: CASSYSGGADTQYF.

The rearrangement links TRBV4-3 to TRBJ1-4, with 8 bases lining up with TRBD1. The V segment lost 0 bases and the J segment 7 bases; nucleotides outside the gene matches: 7. The CDR3 covers 16 residues. The germline V gene encodes CDR1 LGHNA and CDR2 YSLEER. The CDR3 region is CASSQDWTGRAEKLFF. The CDR3 DNA reads TGCGCCAGCAGCCAAGACTGGACAGGGAGGGCTGAAAAACTGTTTTTT.

The chain uses TRBV18 and TRBJ2-6; possible D gene TRBD2, 5 bases. Germline CDR1 KGHSH, CDR2 LQKENI. Between the trimmed V and J ends, which lost 3 bases and 2 bases, there was a span of 14 bases. This CDR3 comprises 17 residues. In nucleotides, the CDR3 is TGTGCCAGCTCACCGGGTGACGGGATGGCTGGGGCCAACGTCCTGACTTTC. Residues: CASSPGDGMAGANVLTF.

This sequence joins TRBV9 and TRBJ1-4, with 11 bases identical to TRBD1. Germline trimming cut 3 bases from V and 7 bases from J; bases unmatched to any gene: 8. CDR1 is SGDLS, CDR2 YYNGEE, per germline. The CDR3 length is 16 residues. CDR3 in DNA: TGTGCCAGCAGCGCGGACAGGGGGCGGCGGGGTGAAAAACTGTTTTTT. This codes for CASSADRGRRGEKLFF.

The rearrangement joins TRBV5-1 to TRBJ1-1, with 9 bases that match TRBD1. This CDR3 is built from 15 residues. Trimming took 2 bases from V and 4 from J; bases not matched to a gene: 6. Germline V lookup: CDR1 SGHRS, CDR2 YFSETQ. CDR3 loop: CASSFWDREGTEAFF. The CDR3 DNA reads as TGCGCCAGCAGCTTTTGGGACAGGGAAGGCACTGAAGCTTTCTTT.

The rearrangement links TRBV7-9 to TRBJ2-2, with 10 bases lining up with TRBD1. Germline V CDR1 and CDR2: SEHNR, FQNEAQ (reference sequence). Trimming cost V 2 bases and J 10 bases; bases outside gene matches: 7. CDR3 length: 15 residues. CDR3 bases: TGTGCCAGCAGCTTAACGACAGGGGGCCGGGTGGAGCTGTTTTTT. This sequence encodes CASSLTTGGRVELFF.

The V and J genes are TRBV7-6 and TRBJ2-1, with D perhaps matching TRBD1 (6 bases). Germline loops: CDR1 SGHVS, CDR2 FNYEAQ. CDR3 size: 16 residues. The V and J ends lost 2 bases and 2 bases respectively, with 13 bases between them. CDR3 nucleotide sequence: TGTGCCAGCAGCTTATCAGGGGATAGACCCTACAATGAGCAGTTCTTC. Encoded protein: CASSLSGDRPYNEQFF.